Given below is one T cell receptor (beta chain) in context. As yet, its antigen is unknown. Germline values: CDR1 MDHEN, CDR2 SYDVKM. Trimming cost V 2 bases and J 4 bases, with 14 bases left between them. CDR3 length: 15 amino acids. cDNA synthesis used the whole RNA isolate, giving expressed TCRB sequences. The data were produced by immunoSEQ multiplex PCR, yet TCRdb's version contains in-frame clones alone and is incomplete. Of 900,000 or so clones in the sample, about 17% were seen once. This sample is drawn from a study of beta chain features in type 1 diabetes. Overall study results and limits: Because the template was cDNA, high-expressing cells might be over-represented. A moderate, significant TCRB CDR3 shortening appeared in type 1 diabetes across four CD4+ subsets. PCR might pick shorter templates more often, in the same way for patients and controls.

This sequence originates from a woman aged 18-29 years in good health. Source material: naive CD4+ T cells from blood. The chain combines TRBV28 with TRBJ1-2; TRBD1 is a possible D gene (5 bases). The CDR3 DNA is TGTGCCAGCAGTTTACTCTTGGGGCAGAGCTATGGCTACACCTTC. It encodes CASSLLLGQSYGYTF.